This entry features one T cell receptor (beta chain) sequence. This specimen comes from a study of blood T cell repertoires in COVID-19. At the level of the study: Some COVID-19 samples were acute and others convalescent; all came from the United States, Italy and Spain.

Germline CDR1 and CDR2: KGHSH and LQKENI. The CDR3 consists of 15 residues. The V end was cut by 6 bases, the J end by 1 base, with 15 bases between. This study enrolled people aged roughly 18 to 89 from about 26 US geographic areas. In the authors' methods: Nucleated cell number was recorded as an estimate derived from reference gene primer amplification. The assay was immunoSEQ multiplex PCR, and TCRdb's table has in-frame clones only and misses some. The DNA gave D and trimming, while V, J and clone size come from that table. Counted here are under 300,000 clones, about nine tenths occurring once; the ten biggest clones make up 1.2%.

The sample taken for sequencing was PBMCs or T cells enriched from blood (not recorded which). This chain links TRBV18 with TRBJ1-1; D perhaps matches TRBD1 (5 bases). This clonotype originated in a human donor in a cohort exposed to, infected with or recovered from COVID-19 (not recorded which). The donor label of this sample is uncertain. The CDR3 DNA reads TGTGCCAGCTCGGAAGGGACCGGGGGGAACACTGAAGCTTTCTTT. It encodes CASSEGTGGNTEAFF.